Presented here are 27 T cell receptor beta chains from one specimen sequenced in a study of low-dose radiotherapy and immunotherapy resistance in tumors. cDNA synthesis used a TRAV/TRBV-specific primer set for both chains. The authors ran 20 PCR cycles to amplify TCRs with a constant-region primer and V-primer adapter. TCRdb independently ran MiXCR on the reads; one entry per CDR3 protein. The table shows tens of thousands of distinct CDR3 sequences, with under 9.5% occurring only once. As to time point: before trial treatment. Sample: PBMCs, taken before treatment. These receptors were collected from a male donor with prostate cancer.

A word on this clonotype: A far larger clone is only one base removed, so a read error is likely. The genes are TRBV5-3 and TRBJ1-2; tentative D call: TRBD1 (5 bases). Being an ORF, TRBV5-3 has a function that is uncertain. CDR3 length: 13 residues. Trimming took off 4 bases at V and 3 bases at J, with 10 bases between the two ends. The CDR3 nucleotides are TGTGCCAGAAGCCACAGGACGGACTATGGCTACACCTTC. It translates to CARSHRTDYGYTF.

Concerning this clonotype itself: Since a much larger clone is just one base distant, this may be a read error. The V call is TRBV27, the J call TRBJ2-1, with a weak D call TRBD2 (6 bases). V dropped 4 bases and J dropped 7 bases, with 14 bases sitting between them. The CDR3 runs to 14 residues. Germline loops: CDR1 MNHEY, CDR2 SMNVEV (reference sequence). The CDR3 coding sequence is TGTGCCAGCAGTTCATCGGGAGTCGGAAATGAGCAGTTCTTC. This gives the protein CASSSSGVGNEQFF.

This clonotype came up a few times. This chain connects TRBV7-6 to TRBJ1-2; D gene ambiguous. The germline V gene has CDR1 SGHVS and CDR2 FNYEAQ. V was clipped by 3 bases and J by 8 bases, with 13 bases between them. There are 13 residues in the CDR3. The CDR3 loop is CASSFPGSLGYTF. The CDR3 bases are TGTGCCAGCAGCTTCCCAGGATCCCTAGGCTACACCTTC.

Note on this clonotype: As the CDR3 is not closed by the conserved phenylalanine or tryptophan, this likely results from a read error. The CDR3 loop reads CASPQRGSNTGELFS. In nucleotides, the CDR3 is TGCGCCAGCCCGCAAAGGGGGTCGAACACCGGGGAGCTGTTTTCT. J is TRBJ2-2 and V is TRBV23-1; a weak D match, TRBD1 (6 bases). TRBV23-1 is an ORF, and what it does is uncertain. This CDR3 spans 15 amino acids. V dropped 8 bases and J dropped 0 bases, with 13 bases sitting between them.

This clonotype came up a few times. The rearrangement uses TRBV28 and TRBJ1-1; D is unclear. Per the germline V gene, CDR1 is MDHEN and CDR2 is SYDVKM. The germline V and J ends were trimmed by 3 bases and 5 bases, with 13 bases remaining between them. The CDR3 totals 14 residues. CDR3 region: CASSFPISGTEAFF. The CDR3 bases are TGTGCCAGCAGTTTCCCAATATCTGGGACTGAAGCTTTCTTT.

This clonotype was counted ten times or more. This chain uses TRBV7-2 with TRBJ2-7; maybe TRBD2 (6 bases). V lost 6 bases to trimming and J lost 3 bases, with 15 bases between them. There are 14 residues in the CDR3. From germline, CDR1 is SGHTA and CDR2 FQGNSA. CDR3 residues: CASSARDEDYEQYF. CDR3 DNA sequence: TGTGCCAGCAGTGCGCGGGACGAAGACTACGAGCAGTACTTC.

In its sample, this clonotype was seen many times. The rearrangement links TRBV7-9 to TRBJ2-1; perhaps D is TRBD1 or TRBD2 (6 bases each). Trimming took off 5 bases at V and 8 bases at J, with 13 bases between the two ends. CDR3 length: 13 amino acids. Germline CDR1 and CDR2: SEHNR and FQNEAQ (reference sequence). CDR3 sequence: CASSPGGGYEQFF. DNA of the CDR3: TGTGCCAGCAGCCCCGGGGGCGGATATGAGCAGTTCTTC.

The gene calls are TRBV28 and TRBJ1-2; D remains unclear. Germline CDR1 is MDHEN and CDR2 is SYDVKM. V was clipped by 4 bases and J by 5 bases, with 8 bases between them. CDR3 length equals 12 residues. The CDR3 here is CASSSDRYGYTF. In DNA form, the CDR3 reads TGTGCCAGCAGTTCGGACCGGTATGGCTACACCTTC.

Ten or more counts support this clonotype. The chain combines TRBV29-1 with TRBJ2-1; D remains ambiguous. This CDR3 comprises 14 residues. Trimming left V 5 bases short and J 3 bases short, with 14 bases between. Looked up from germline, CDR1 is SQVTM and CDR2 is ANQGSEA. CDR3 nucleotide sequence: TGCAGCGTTTATGGGATTTCGCGCTACAATGAGCAGTTCTTC. This sequence encodes CSVYGISRYNEQFF.

This clonotype was found many times. This chain uses TRBV28 with TRBJ1-4, with 9 bases fitting TRBD1. The CDR3 sequence is 18 residues long. The junction had 14 bases not matched to a gene; V was cut back by 2 bases and J by 7 bases. The germline gives CDR1 MDHEN, CDR2 SYDVKM. The CDR3 DNA reads TGTGCCAGCAGTTTAACGACAGGGGGAGTCCGGCTACGTGAAAAACTGTTTTTT. Translated, it gives CASSLTTGGVRLREKLFF.

This clonotype was observed a few times. The chain combines TRBV14 with TRBJ2-1, with 9 nucleotides matching TRBD2. CDR3 length equals 16 residues. Germline lookup yields CDR1 SGHDN and CDR2 FVKESK. The J segment lost 3 bases and the V segment lost 2 bases, leaving 5 bases of the junction unmatched. CDR3 DNA: TGTGCCAGCAGCCAAATCGGTAGCGGGGGCTACAATGAGCAGTTCTTC. It encodes CASSQIGSGGYNEQFF.

This clonotype was seen at least ten times. The V gene is TRBV4-1, the J gene TRBJ2-1; no reliable D call. Trimming cost V 5 bases and J 4 bases, with 15 bases left between them. Germline CDR1 MGHRA, CDR2 YSYEKL. The CDR3 has 15 residues. The CDR3 loop reads CASSAGSYSYNEQFF. CDR3 in DNA: TGCGCCAGCAGCGCAGGATCGTACAGTTACAATGAGCAGTTCTTC.

V and J are TRBV20-1 and TRBJ1-5, with TRBD1 identical over 7 bases. Germline V CDR1 and CDR2: DFQATT, SNEGSKA (reference sequence). V was pared by 0 bases and J by 7 bases, with 6 bases of the junction left unmatched. The CDR3 contains 14 residues. CDR3 coding DNA: TGCAGTGCTAGAGATGGAGGGGGCACACAGCCCCAGCATTTT. This gives the protein CSARDGGGTQPQHF.

This clonotype occurred many times. The rearrangement uses TRBV20-1 and TRBJ2-7; TRBD1 matches at 7 bases. The V segment lost 3 bases and the J segment 4 bases; nucleotides outside the gene matches: 9. This CDR3 comprises 14 residues. The V gene's germline CDR1 is DFQATT and CDR2 SNEGSKA (reference sequence). CDR3: CSASVTGTVYEQYF. The DNA of the CDR3 is TGCAGTGCTAGTGTGACAGGGACGGTGTACGAGCAGTACTTC.

This clonotype was found many times. V usage is TRBV5-6 and J usage is TRBJ2-7; D call uncertain. This CDR3 comprises 13 residues. Trimming took 4 bases from V and 5 from J, leaving 13 bases between them. CDR1 and CDR2 from the germline V gene are SGHDT and YYEEEE. DNA for the CDR3: TGTGCCAGCAGCCCCCATCCGCGCCACGAGCAGTACTTC. Translating gives CASSPHPRHEQYF. Looking up the rest from reference TRBV5-6 and TRBJ2-7 gives the full variable domain: DAGVTQSPTHLIKTRGQQVTLRCSPKSGHDTVSWYQQALGQGPQFIFQYYEEEERQRGNFPDRFSGHQFPNYSSELNVNALLLGDSALYLCASSPHPRHEQYFGPGTRLTVT.

This clonotype was picked up a small number of times. The chain joins TRBV7-2 to TRBJ2-3; D is unclear. V was shortened by 5 bases and J by 3 bases, with 9 bases between the two germline ends. Per germline, CDR1 SGHTA and CDR2 FQGNSA. This CDR3 is 13 amino acids long. In nucleotides, the CDR3 is TGTGCCAGCAGCCCCTCGCGGACAGATACGCAGTATTTT. Translating it yields CASSPSRTDTQYF.

This clonotype was detected ten times or more. The chain is built from TRBV5-1 and TRBJ1-1; 11 positions agree with TRBD1. The length of the CDR3 is 15 residues. V lost 4 bases, J lost 1 base, and 3 bases stayed unmatched. Per the germline V gene, CDR1 is SGHRS and CDR2 is YFSETQ. CDR3 sequence: CASSLGTGGNTEAFF. The CDR3 DNA is TGCGCCAGCAGCCTAGGGACAGGGGGGAACACTGAAGCTTTCTTT. Based on the CDR3 plus reference TRBV5-1 and TRBJ1-1, the full variable domain is KAGVTQTPRYLIKTRGQQVTLSCSPISGHRSVSWYQQTPGQGLQFLFEYFSETQRNKGNFPGRFSGRQFSNSRSEMNVSTLELGDSALYLCASSLGTGGNTEAFFGQGTRLTVV.

There are many counts of this clonotype. This chain uses TRBV12-3 or TRBV12-4 with TRBJ2-2; TRBD2 agrees at 8 bases. The V segment lost 7 bases and the J segment 4 bases; nucleotides outside the gene matches: 11. The CDR3 spans 16 residues. The CDR3 spells CASTPQGLVSTGELFF. CDR3 sequence (DNA): TGTGCCAGCACCCCCCAGGGACTAGTATCCACCGGGGAGCTGTTTTTT.

Details on this clonotype: The likely explanation is a read error, given a far larger clone one base away. J is TRBJ2-7 and V is TRBV5-8; D remains ambiguous. CDR1 is SGHTS and CDR2 is YDEGEE in the germline V gene. The V and J ends lost 0 bases and 7 bases respectively, with 14 bases between them. CDR3 length: 14 amino acids. This CDR3 reads CASSLALIYNEQYF. The DNA of the CDR3 is TGTGCCAGCAGCTTGGCTCTGATCTACAATGAGCAGTACTTC.

This clonotype was picked up a small number of times. The V and J genes are TRBV28 and TRBJ1-2; TRBD1 matches at 8 bases. CDR3 size: 17 residues. Germline values: CDR1 MDHEN, CDR2 SYDVKM. V lost 2 bases, J lost 7 bases, and 15 bases stayed unmatched. CDR3 DNA sequence: TGTGCCAGCAGTTTAACCCAGCGGCGGACAGGGATCTTTGGCTACACCTTC. Its translation is CASSLTQRRTGIFGYTF.

This clonotype was recorded at least ten times. V and J are TRBV6-4 and TRBJ2-1, with a tentative D call TRBD2 (6 bases). This CDR3 comprises 14 residues. V was pared by 2 bases and J by 12 bases, with 17 bases between. Germline-derived CDR1 and CDR2 are MRHNA and SNTAGT. The CDR3: CASSDLATSVGQFF. CDR3 DNA sequence: TGTGCCAGCAGTGACCTAGCGACCTCGGTAGGGCAGTTCTTC.

This clonotype was seen repeatedly, ten times or more. V gene TRBV29-1 combines with J gene TRBJ1-1, with D perhaps matching TRBD1 (6 bases). The V and J ends lost 7 bases and 1 base respectively, with 16 bases between them. CDR3 length equals 14 residues. CDR1 is SQVTM, CDR2 ANQGSEA, per germline. CDR3 DNA sequence: TGCAGCGCGTCCTTGGGGGCTGGGAACACTGAAGCTTTCTTT. Its protein is CSASLGAGNTEAFF.

This clonotype was seen at least ten times. The chain links TRBV19 to TRBJ2-1; D unresolved. CDR3 length: 14 residues. V lost 3 bases and J 2 bases, leaving 8 bases between the germline ends. Germline V lookup: CDR1 LNHDA, CDR2 SQIVND (reference sequence). In DNA form, the CDR3 reads TGTGCCAGTAGTATCCTCGGACCCTACAATGAGCAGTTCTTC. It specifies CASSILGPYNEQFF.

This clonotype was detected ten times or more. The V gene is TRBV9, the J gene TRBJ2-2; possibly TRBD2 for D (5 bases). The ends were cut back, 4 bases at V and 4 bases at J, with 17 bases in the middle. The V gene's germline CDR1 is SGDLS and CDR2 YYNGEE. There are 16 residues in the CDR3. The CDR3 bases are TGTGCCAGCAGCCCCTCCTCCAGCGGTCTCACCGGGGAGCTGTTTTTT. This translates into CASSPSSSGLTGELFF.

This clonotype was seen at least ten times. J is TRBJ2-3 and V is TRBV28, with 9 bases identical to TRBD2. After removal of 7 bases from V and 6 bases from J, the junction contained 8 bases not matched to a gene. Germline loops: CDR1 MDHEN, CDR2 SYDVKM. The CDR3 totals 14 residues. The CDR3 loop is CASIPLAGIDTQYF. For the CDR3, the DNA is TGTGCCAGCATTCCTCTAGCGGGGATCGATACGCAGTATTTT.

The sample holds many counts of this clonotype. The V call is TRBV5-1, the J call TRBJ2-7; 10 nucleotides agree with TRBD2. The CDR3 loop spans 15 amino acids. V lost 4 bases, J lost 4 bases, and 8 bases stayed unmatched. The germline V gene encodes CDR1 SGHRS and CDR2 YFSETQ. The CDR3 sequence: CASSPRTSGLYEQYF. CDR3 bases: TGCGCCAGCAGCCCCCGGACTAGCGGCCTATACGAGCAGTACTTC.

This clonotype has at least ten counts. This chain uses TRBV3-1 with TRBJ2-1, with TRBD1 identical over 8 bases. The CDR3 is made up of 15 amino acids. The V gene's germline CDR1 is LGHDT and CDR2 YNNKEL (reference sequence). Unmatched junction bases numbered 5, after V lost 5 bases and J lost 2 bases. In DNA, the CDR3 is TGTGCCAGCAGCGCCCAGGGGGCAGCCTACAATGAGCAGTTCTTC. The encoded protein is CASSAQGAAYNEQFF.